By proportion, the clone carrying this T cell receptor (beta chain) is medium-sized (0.01 to 0.1%). Ipilimumab, nivolumab, aspirin, low-dose cyclophosphamide and low-dose radiotherapy were administered to donors. All eligible patients presented with advanced solid tumors that contained no tumor-infiltrating lymphocytes. This record belongs to a study of low-dose radiotherapy and immunotherapy resistance in tumors. Study information: Per fraction, Cohort 1 was given 0.5 Gy every 2 weeks, for a total of 6.5 Gy. A total of 13 Gy over 26 weeks was given to Cohort 2 as 1 Gy per fraction every two weeks.

Per the germline V gene, CDR1 is MNHNS and CDR2 is SASEGT. The CDR3 covers 11 residues. The V and J ends lost 6 bases and 2 bases respectively, with 5 bases between them. cDNA synthesis used a TRAV/TRBV-specific primer set for both chains. TCR amplification used 20 PCR cycles, a constant-region primer and a V-primer adapter. TCRdb reanalysed the reads using MiXCR and keeps one entry per CDR3 protein. The data hold about 10,000 distinct CDR3 sequences, with 40% to 50% observed a single time. This TCR was sampled from a human donor with advanced metastatic prostate, ovarian, gallbladder or colorectal cancer (not recorded which). This table probably holds off-target reads from a library built for another chain. V is TRBV6-1 and J is TRBJ2-7; D not resolved. The CDR3, as DNA: TGTGCCAGCAGCCCAGCCTACGAGCAGTACTTC. Translating gives CASSPAYEQYF.